This T cell receptor (beta chain) was obtained from a study of OX40 agonist ivuxolimab in advanced cancers. On the study more broadly: Ivuxolimab, an agonist antibody against OX40 (CD134), was given to patients. Anti-PD-1, anti-PD-L1 or anti-CTLA-4 therapy given earlier was allowed, and 40% had some. Partial responses were achieved by three patients, of whom one had hepatocellular carcinoma and two had cutaneous melanoma.

Note on this clone: What it binds is not known.

Here immunoSEQ multiplex PCR was the method, and the copy in TCRdb shows in-frame clones only, minus some. Of about 82,000 clones in the sample, about 88% are singletons; the top ten hold just under 1%. J lost 6 bases, V lost 10 bases, and 4 bases had no gene match. Germline V lookup: CDR1 SNHLY, CDR2 FYNNEI. The CDR3 runs to 11 residues. General study results and limits: Researchers report that CD8+ T cells had, on average, more expanded clones than CD4+.

The sequence was collected from an adult with an advanced solid tumor such as melanoma, head and neck, liver or kidney cancer. The chain carries TRBV2 and TRBJ2-3; 7 nucleotides agree with TRBD2. The sequencing here drew on CD4+ or CD8+ T cells sorted from blood, taken in a trial of the OX40 agonist ivuxolimab. CDR3 bases: TGTGCCATCGGACTAGTCGATACGCAGTATTTT. The encoded protein is CAIGLVDTQYF.